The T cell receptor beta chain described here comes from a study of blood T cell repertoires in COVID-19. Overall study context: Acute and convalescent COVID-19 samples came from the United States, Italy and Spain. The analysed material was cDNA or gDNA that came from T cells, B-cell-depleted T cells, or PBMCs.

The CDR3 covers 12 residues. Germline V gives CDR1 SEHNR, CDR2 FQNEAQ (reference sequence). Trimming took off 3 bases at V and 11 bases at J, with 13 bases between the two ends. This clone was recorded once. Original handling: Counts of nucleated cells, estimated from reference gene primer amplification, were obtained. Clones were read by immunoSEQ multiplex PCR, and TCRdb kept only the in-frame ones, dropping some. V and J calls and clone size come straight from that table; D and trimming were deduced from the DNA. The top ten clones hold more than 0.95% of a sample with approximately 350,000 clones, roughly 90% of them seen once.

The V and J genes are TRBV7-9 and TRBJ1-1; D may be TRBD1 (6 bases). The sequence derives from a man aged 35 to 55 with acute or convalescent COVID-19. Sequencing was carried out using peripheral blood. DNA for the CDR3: TGTGCCAGCAGCTTCGACAGGACGAGGGCTTTCTTT. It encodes CASSFDRTRAFF.